What follows are 3 T cell receptor beta chains derived from one specimen sequenced in a study of T-cell memory formation after mild COVID-19. TCRdb passed the 5' RACE reads through MiXCR, listing each CDR3 protein once. There are around 400,000 distinct CDR3 sequences in the sample; 20% to 25% occur only once, and 8.5% to 9% lies in the top ten. Sequenced: PBMCs or a T cell subset sorted from them (not recorded which). Source of these receptors: an adult woman who had mild COVID-19 (a few samples of this study predate the infection). Cell type and time point are not known.

This clonotype was found many times. The chain is built from TRBV23-1 and TRBJ2-1; tentative D call: TRBD2 (6 bases). TRBV23-1 is an ORF for which the function is uncertain. With 8 bases removed from V and 1 base from J, the gap between germline ends came to 18 bases. The CDR3 is 16 residues long. The CDR3 loop reads CASGHSDGRSYNEQFF. CDR3 DNA sequence: TGCGCCAGCGGCCACTCGGACGGGAGATCCTACAATGAGCAGTTCTTC.

This clonotype was observed a few times. The CDR3 region is CASSKGLTGETQYF. CDR3 DNA: TGTGCCAGCAGTAAAGGTCTCACCGGGGAGACCCAGTACTTC. The chain recombines TRBV2 with TRBJ2-5; D uncertain. Trimming pared 5 bases from V and 5 bases from J, leaving 15 bases between. The CDR3 is 14 amino acids. Germline CDR1 reads SNHLY; CDR2 reads FYNNEI.

This rearrangement joins TRBV7-9 to TRBJ1-2; D call uncertain. Germline CDR1 is SEHNR and CDR2 is FQNEAQ (reference sequence). Between the trimmed V and J ends, which lost 4 bases and 3 bases, there was a span of 15 bases. The CDR3 runs 15 residues. The CDR3 bases are TGTGCCAGCAGCTCGACGGGCCGACTGGACTATGGCTACACCTTC. It yields the protein CASSSTGRLDYGYTF.